The following is a T cell receptor beta chain sequence with its context. The antigen remains undetermined. The study ran its PCR with 60 Vbeta and 13 Jbeta primers. Clones were sequenced by immunoSEQ multiplex PCR, and TCRdb holds only the in-frame ones, with some missing. The sample has about 150,000 clones, around four fifths seen once. The sample originates from a study of cytomegalovirus exposure and HLA in healthy donors. General study points: One variant, a missense change in DCLRE1C, was linked in a later analysis to TCR beta V- and J-gene trimming. Compared with the roughly 670-donor mean, an Asian-associated ancestry cluster reportedly had fewer N-insertions, according to a later analysis. In a later analysis, CMV-associated beta chains were mostly HLA-associated, it appeared. The study listed 164 cytomegalovirus-associated TCR beta chains.

CDR3 length: 16 amino acids. V lost 2 bases to trimming and J lost 0 bases; unmatched junction nucleotides: 6. CDR1 and CDR2 (germline): SQVTM, ANQGSEA. This sequence was found in a boy aged 2 to 10 in good health and CMV-seronegative. The chain employs TRBV29-1 and TRBJ2-3; TRBD2 agrees at 9 bases. The source material was PBMCs. CDR3 residues: CSVERLAGVSTDTQYF. Here the CDR3 DNA reads TGCAGCGTTGAAAGATTAGCGGGAGTAAGCACAGATACGCAGTATTTT.